This TCR beta chain was captured in a study of blood T cell repertoires in COVID-19. This clone was found a few times. The V gene's germline CDR1 is SEHNR and CDR2 FQNEAQ (reference sequence). V lost 6 bases to trimming and J lost 10 bases, with 16 bases between them. The CDR3 loop spans 14 amino acids. Sequencing used immunoSEQ multiplex PCR; TCRdb keeps in-frame clones, though not all of them. The table lists roughly 180,000 clones, over 65% of them singletons, with approximately 4.7% in the top ten. Clinical history as reported by participants underpinned cohort assignment. The material sequenced was PBMCs or T cells enriched from blood (not recorded which). The sequence was obtained from a woman aged 45-65 years who had recovered from COVID-19. The V call is TRBV7-9, the J call TRBJ1-6; a possible D gene is TRBD1 (5 bases). This chain's CDR3 is CASRGLGAGSPLHF. As DNA, the CDR3 is TGTGCCAGCAGGGGACTCGGGGCAGGGTCACCCCTCCACTTT. Using reference TRBV7-9 and TRBJ1-6 for the parts outside the CDR3, the full variable domain is DTGVSQNPRHKITKRGQNVTFRCDPISEHNRLYWYRQTLGQGPEFLTYFQNEAQLEKSRLLSDRFSAERPKGSFSTLEIQRTEQGDSAMYLCASRGLGAGSPLHFGNGTRLTVT.